These 2 T cell receptor beta chains were all obtained from the same sample, sequenced in a study of radiation and T cells in renal cell carcinoma. Assay used: immunoSEQ multiplex PCR; TCRdb lists only in-frame clones, some missing. The sample shows some 140,000 clones, approximately 91% of them seen only once. Time point meaning: baseline pretreatment blood. Treatment defined: 15 Gy SBRT to primary tumor, nephrectomy 4 weeks later. The specimen comprised blood, sampled from a patient whose treatment included radiotherapy and nephrectomy. These receptors were collected from a woman in her fifties or sixties with renal cell carcinoma.

The rearrangement uses TRBV4-3 and TRBJ1-2, with 8 bases aligning to TRBD1. V trimming: 8 bases; J trimming: 4 bases; junction bases outside the gene matches: 15. This CDR3 is 16 amino acids long. Germline CDR1 is LGHNA and CDR2 is YSLEER. CDR3 region: CASSSLGTGEGYGYTF. The CDR3 DNA is TGCGCCAGCTCCTCCCTCGGGACAGGCGAAGGCTATGGCTACACCTTC.

As concerns this clone: Within the sample, other DNA sequences also encode this same CDR3. The chain is built from TRBV18 and TRBJ1-4; D is uncertain. Germline V gene data show CDR1 as KGHSH and CDR2 as LQKENI. The CDR3 length is 13 residues. V gave up 3 bases and J gave up 7 bases, with 9 bases separating them. CDR3 nucleotide sequence: TGTGCCAGCTCACCCGGCCTGGGTGAAAAACTGTTTTTT. Amino acid sequence: CASSPGLGEKLFF. Filled out from reference TRBV18 and TRBJ1-4, the complete variable domain reads NAGVMQNPRHLVRRRGQEARLRCSPMKGHSHVYWYRQLPEEGLKFMVYLQKENIIDESGMPKERFSAEFPKEGPSILRIQQVVRGDSAAYFCASSPGLGEKLFFGSGTQLSVL.